A single sample is the source of the 15 T cell receptor beta chains below, sequenced in a study of early stage breast cancer tumors. The data were produced by immunoSEQ multiplex PCR, yet TCRdb's version contains in-frame clones alone and is incomplete. The table shows 28,000 or so clones, with roughly 81% occurring only once. The sequenced sample consisted of blood. These receptors all stem from a middle-aged person with breast cancer.

The V call is TRBV7-9, the J call TRBJ1-5; unclear D gene. CDR3 length: 13 amino acids. From germline, CDR1 is SEHNR and CDR2 FQNEAQ (reference sequence). V lost 6 bases and J 5 bases, leaving 11 bases between the germline ends. CDR3 sequence (DNA): TGTGCCAGCAGTTCGGACGGTTATCAGCCCCAGCATTTT. Amino acid sequence: CASSSDGYQPQHF.

This clone was observed once. The CDR3 sequence is CASSPLAGPSYNEQFF. Here the CDR3 DNA reads TGTGCCAGCAGTCCGTTAGCGGGACCCTCCTACAATGAGCAGTTCTTC. The genes are TRBV21-1 and TRBJ2-1; the D call in the table, TRBD2, was not verified against the DNA. TRBV21-1 is annotated as a pseudogene. This CDR3 has 16 residues.

Relative to its sample, this clone is medium-sized. V gene TRBV5-1 combines with J gene TRBJ2-5; tentatively, D is TRBD2 (6 bases). The V gene's germline CDR1 is SGHRS and CDR2 YFSETQ. The length of the CDR3 is 14 residues. V was shortened by 9 bases and J by 2 bases, with 17 bases between the two germline ends. The CDR3, as DNA: TGCGCCACCAGTTGGGGGAGGACACAAGAGACCCAGTACTTC. Amino acid sequence: CATSWGRTQETQYF.

This sequence joins TRBV6-1 and TRBJ2-1; no reliable D call. The V gene's germline CDR1 is MNHNS and CDR2 SASEGT. V lost 2 bases to trimming and J lost 9 bases, with 8 bases between them. The CDR3 covers 12 residues. CDR3 DNA sequence: TGTGCCAGCAGTGAAACCGTCGGTGAGCAGTTCTTC. This sequence encodes CASSETVGEQFF.

The gene calls are TRBV2 and TRBJ2-1; D is possibly TRBD1 (6 bases). V lost 4 bases, J lost 9 bases, and 13 bases lay in between. The CDR3 is 13 amino acids. Looked up from germline, CDR1 is SNHLY and CDR2 is FYNNEI. CDR3 region: CASSVYRDGEQFF. The CDR3, as DNA: TGTGCCAGCAGTGTTTACAGGGACGGTGAGCAGTTCTTC.

This clone was seen a few times. This chain links TRBV4-1 with TRBJ2-1; TRBD2 agrees at 13 bases. The V and J ends lost 4 bases and 7 bases, in that order; junction bases with no gene match: 7. CDR1 is MGHRA and CDR2 is YSYEKL in the germline V gene. This CDR3 contains 16 residues. The CDR3 is CASSRGLAGVKNEQFF. The CDR3 DNA reads as TGCGCCAGCAGCCGCGGACTAGCGGGAGTTAAAAATGAGCAGTTCTTC.

This clone was counted between two and nine times. The chain employs TRBV19 and TRBJ2-3, with 16 bases aligning to TRBD2. This CDR3 is 17 amino acids long. Germline CDR1 reads LNHDA; CDR2 reads SQIVND (reference sequence). The ends lost 8 bases at V and 2 bases at J; junction bases unmatched: 7. This chain's CDR3 is CASVGLAGGPFTDTQYF. The CDR3 DNA reads as TGTGCCAGTGTGGGACTAGCGGGAGGGCCCTTCACAGATACGCAGTATTTT.

The V gene is TRBV18, the J gene TRBJ1-2; 8 positions agree with TRBD1. The CDR3 length is 14 residues. The V and J ends lost 5 bases and 2 bases, in that order; junction bases with no gene match: 4. Germline lookup yields CDR1 KGHSH and CDR2 LQKENI. CDR3 region: CASSARQGNYGYTF. In DNA, the CDR3 is TGTGCCAGCTCAGCCAGACAGGGGAACTATGGCTACACCTTC.

This clone turned up a few times. The chain has TRBV20-1 and TRBJ2-7; D call uncertain. In germline, CDR1 is DFQATT, CDR2 SNEGSKA (reference sequence). CDR3 length: 11 amino acids. V lost 5 bases, J lost 3 bases, and 8 bases lay in between. The CDR3 DNA is TGCAGTGCTGGCGGTGTCTACGAGCAGTACTTC. Translating gives CSAGGVYEQYF.

This chain connects TRBV19 to TRBJ2-1; D unclear. The germline V and J ends were trimmed by 5 bases and 4 bases, with 18 bases remaining between them. This CDR3 is built from 16 residues. Germline V gives CDR1 LNHDA, CDR2 SQIVND (reference sequence). The CDR3 protein is CASSFQSGMVYNEQFF. CDR3 bases: TGTGCCAGTAGTTTTCAGTCCGGAATGGTTTACAATGAGCAGTTCTTC.

The chain has TRBV5-4 and TRBJ2-4; D perhaps matches TRBD1 (6 bases). CDR1 and CDR2 (germline): SGHNT, YYREEE (reference sequence). V was clipped by 1 base and J by 4 bases, with 12 bases between them. The CDR3 is 15 residues long. CDR3 residues: CASSLTADRKNIQYF. Written as DNA, the CDR3 is TGTGCCAGCAGCTTGACCGCGGACAGAAAAAACATTCAGTACTTC.

There are a few counts of this clone. The V gene is TRBV28, the J gene TRBJ1-5, with TRBD1 matching over 11 bases. The CDR3 consists of 16 residues. CDR1 MDHEN and CDR2 SYDVKM come from the germline V gene. V gave up 5 bases and J gave up 4 bases; unmatched junction bases: 7. The CDR3 here is CASSPRTGGGNQPQHF. In DNA form, the CDR3 reads TGTGCCAGCAGTCCTCGGACAGGGGGCGGGAATCAGCCCCAGCATTTT.

This chain connects TRBV11-3 to TRBJ2-7, with TRBD1 as a possible D gene (6 bases). V gave up 5 bases and J gave up 1 base, with 12 bases separating them. CDR1 and CDR2 from the germline V gene are SGHNT and YENEEA. CDR3 length: 14 amino acids. DNA of the CDR3: TGTGCCAGCAGCCTTACAGGGATATCCTACGAGCAGTACTTC. It codes for CASSLTGISYEQYF.

This clone has a single count. V and J are TRBV9 and TRBJ2-1; TRBD2 aligns across 8 bases. CDR3 length equals 15 residues. The junction had 3 bases not matched to a gene; V was cut back by 0 bases and J by 4 bases. The germline V gene has CDR1 SGDLS and CDR2 YYNGEE. CDR3 in DNA: TGTGCCAGCAGCGTAGAACTAGCGGAGTACAATGAGCAGTTCTTC. Protein: CASSVELAEYNEQFF.

The table lists this clone with a few counts. The gene calls are TRBV6-1 and TRBJ1-2; D remains ambiguous. The CDR3 length is 14 residues. V lost 2 bases, J lost 6 bases, and 13 bases lay in between. CDR1 and CDR2 (germline): MNHNS, SASEGT. The CDR3 sequence is CASSELAESHGYTF. CDR3 sequence (DNA): TGTGCCAGCAGTGAACTGGCGGAGTCCCATGGCTACACCTTC.